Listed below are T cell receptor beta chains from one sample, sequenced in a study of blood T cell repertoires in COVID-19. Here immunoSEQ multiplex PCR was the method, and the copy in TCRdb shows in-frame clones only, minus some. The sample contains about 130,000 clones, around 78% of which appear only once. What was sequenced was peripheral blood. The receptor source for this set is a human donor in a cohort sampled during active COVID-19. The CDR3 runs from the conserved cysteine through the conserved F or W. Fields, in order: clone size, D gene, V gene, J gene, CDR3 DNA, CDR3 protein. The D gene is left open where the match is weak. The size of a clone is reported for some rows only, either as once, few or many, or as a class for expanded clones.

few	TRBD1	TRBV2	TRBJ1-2	TGTGCCAGCAGACTCGGGACAGTCGGCGGTTATGGCTACACCTTC	CASRLGTVGGYGYTF
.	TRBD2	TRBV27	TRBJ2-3	TGTGCCAGCACCCAAAGGGGACTAGCGGTAACAGATACGCAGTATTTT	CASTQRGLAVTDTQYF
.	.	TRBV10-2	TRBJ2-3	TGCGCCAGCAGTGAGTCCGACTGGACAGATACGCAGTATTTT	CASSESDWTDTQYF
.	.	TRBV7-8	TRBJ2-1	TGTGCCAGCAGCCCCGACAGGGCGGGGAATGAGCAGTTCTTC	CASSPDRAGNEQFF
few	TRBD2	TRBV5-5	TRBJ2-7	TGTGCCAGCGGGGAGCGGGGGGACTCCTACGAGCAGTACTTC	CASGERGDSYEQYF
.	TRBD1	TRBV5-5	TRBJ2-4	TGTGCCAGCAGCCCGGAGGGCCAGGGGGCAAGAGGGGACATTCAGTACTTC	CASSPEGQGARGDIQYF
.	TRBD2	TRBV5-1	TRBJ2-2	TGCGCCAGCAGCTCCCTGCTAGCGGCAGGGCTAGGGACCGGGGAGCTGTTTTTT	CASSSLLAAGLGTGELFF
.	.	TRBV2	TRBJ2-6	TGTGCCAGCAGACTGCAGGGGTTTGGGGCCAACGTCCTGACTTTC	CASRLQGFGANVLTF
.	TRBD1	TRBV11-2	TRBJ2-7	TGTGCCAGCAGCGTAGGGACAGGGGGCTTTTACGAGCAGTACTTC	CASSVGTGGFYEQYF
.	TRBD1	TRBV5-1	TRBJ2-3	TGCGCCAGCAGCTTGGAGGGGACAGGGGGAAGGGCTACGCAGTATTTT	CASSLEGTGGRATQYF